This T cell receptor beta chain was observed in a study of T cells expressing NK-cell markers. Overall study context: Out of eight donors sequenced, seven tested HCMV-seropositive and the remaining one seronegative.

About this clonotype: Antigen unknown.

Study conclusions and caveats: The CD3+CD56-NKG2C+ fraction of a handful of donors was also led by these clonotypes. What remained unclear was the HCMV specificity of expanded NKG2C+ T cell clones.

The authors generated TCR beta cDNA through 5'RACE template switching with UMIs. For each CDR3 protein, TCRdb gives one entry from its re-call of the 5' RACE reads, without DNA. The table for this sample gives some 140,000 distinct CDR3 sequences. The material sequenced was blood T cells: a sorted CD56 or NKG2C T cell subset, CD4+ or CD8+ T cells, or bulk PBMC T cells (not recorded which). This sequence originates from a woman aged 45-65 years in good health.

This chain's CDR3 is CASSQFRSGANVLTF. V and J are TRBV23-1 and TRBJ2-6. TRBV23-1 is labeled an ORF, and its function is uncertain. This CDR3 has 15 amino acids.